This T cell receptor beta chain was observed in a study of blood T cells in healthy people across ages. Study-level information: Template switching recovered approximately one barcoded beta molecule for every two T cells.

Ranging in age from roughly 6 to 100, the donors were healthy Caucasian individuals from Russia. Trimming left V 7 bases short and J 6 bases short, with 15 bases between. Germline V gene sequence: CDR1 SEHNR, CDR2 FQNEAQ (reference sequence). This CDR3 has 13 amino acids. The second PCR ran roughly 6 to 11 cycles with a sample-barcoded 5' primer and J-beta primers. TCRdb redid the calling of the 5' RACE reads with MiXCR, one entry per CDR3 protein. The profile shows some 1.5 million distinct CDR3 sequences, 35% to 45% of them singletons. The sample taken for sequencing was blood. The chain joins TRBV7-9 to TRBJ1-1, with D unclear. This sequence was found in a woman younger than 35 in good health. CDR3 nucleotides: TGTGCCAGCACCTCAACGAGCCGCCCTGAAGCTTTCTTT. Protein: CASTSTSRPEAFF.